What follows is one T cell receptor (beta chain) and its context. Antigen: not known. Treatment described: over 15 received Ad26.COV2.S at low or high dose, single or two shots; several received placebo; per-sample allocation not given. The study sampled participants on day 63 after the first vaccine or placebo injection. An adult of 18-55 years in Boston served as donor. These data belong to a study of Ad26.COV2.S vaccination and SARS-CoV-2 variants. In the study overall: By the intramuscular route, Ad26.COV2.S was given once, or twice 56 days apart.

In germline, CDR1 is SGHTA, CDR2 FQGTGA. The CDR3 loop spans 16 amino acids. Trimming stripped 5 bases from V and 2 bases from J, with 16 bases between. Whole-study results and caveats: Spike-specific TCR breadth ran higher among vaccine recipients than placebo recipients. Non-spike TCR breadth was similar in vaccine and placebo recipients.

Using immunoSEQ multiplex PCR, the repertoire was profiled, and TCRdb retains in-frame clones only, with some absent. The sample shows hundreds of thousands of clones, roughly 91% of them seen only once. The TCR originated in a person between 18 and 65 years old who received the Ad26.COV2.S COVID-19 vaccine or a placebo. This specimen was peripheral blood, taken in a trial of Ad26.COV2.S vaccine versus placebo. The chain uses TRBV7-3 and TRBJ1-3, with TRBD1 as a possible D gene (5 bases). The CDR3 protein is CASSPVGGSPGNTIYF. DNA of the CDR3: TGTGCCAGCAGCCCCGTGGGGGGTAGCCCTGGAAACACCATATATTTT.